The 11 T cell receptor beta chains below were found in one sample sequenced in a study of monozygotic twins with inflammatory bowel disease. TCRdb re-called the 5' RACE reads and shows each CDR3 protein once, DNA omitted. This table lists around 400,000 distinct CDR3 sequences. The sequenced material came from blood. These receptors came from a human donor with ulcerative colitis or Crohn's disease, or a healthy co-twin of an affected twin (not recorded which).

The chain is built from TRBV3-1 and TRBJ2-3. The germline gives CDR1 LGHDT, CDR2 YNNKEL (reference sequence). The CDR3 sequence is 12 residues long. The CDR3 protein is CASRSSGDTQYF.

This chain joins TRBV5-5 and TRBJ1-1; no DNA is available, so the TRBD1 call from TCRdb remains unchecked. Germline V gives CDR1 SGHKS, CDR2 YYEKEE (reference sequence). The CDR3 covers 13 residues. CDR3 region: CASSSVVDREAFF.

The V call is TRBV19, the J call TRBJ2-2. CDR1 and CDR2 from the germline V gene are LNHDA and SQIVND (reference sequence). The CDR3 extends over 18 amino acids. The CDR3 here is CASSTSRFGRSNTGELFF. Based on the CDR3 plus reference TRBV19 and TRBJ2-2, the full variable domain is DGGITQSPKYLFRKEGQNVTLSCEQNLNHDAMYWYRQDPGQGLRLIYYSQIVNDFQKGDIAEGYSVSREKKESFPLTVTSAQKNPTAFYLCASSTSRFGRSNTGELFFGEGSRLTVL.

The gene calls are TRBV5-5 and TRBJ2-5; TCRdb reports TRBD2, a call that lacks DNA to check it against. Germline values: CDR1 SGHKS, CDR2 YYEKEE (reference sequence). The CDR3 loop spans 16 amino acids. CDR3 protein: CASSPVITSGGETQYF.

The CDR3 region is CASSAPGGEQFF. This rearrangement joins TRBV5-1 to TRBJ2-1; the TRBD1 assignment by TCRdb is unverifiable without DNA. The CDR3 is 12 amino acids. The V gene's germline CDR1 is SGHRS and CDR2 YFSETQ. The full variable domain, its missing parts supplied by reference TRBV5-1 and TRBJ2-1, is KAGVTQTPRYLIKTRGQQVTLSCSPISGHRSVSWYQQTPGQGLQFLFEYFSETQRNKGNFPGRFSGRQFSNSRSEMNVSTLELGDSALYLCASSAPGGEQFFGPGTRLTVL.

The V call is TRBV20-1, the J call TRBJ2-7; TCRdb names TRBD1, which stays unverified in the absence of DNA. This CDR3 comprises 15 residues. CDR1 DFQATT and CDR2 SNEGSKA come from the germline V gene (reference sequence). The CDR3: CSARGRWGDRVEQYF.

The CDR3 sequence is CASSLWGHEAFF. The chain couples TRBV5-6 to TRBJ1-1. In germline, CDR1 is SGHDT, CDR2 YYEEEE. This CDR3 is built from 12 residues.

V gene TRBV3-1 combines with J gene TRBJ2-3. The length of the CDR3 is 12 residues. The germline V gene has CDR1 LGHDT and CDR2 YNNKEL (reference sequence). The CDR3 reads CASSQGPSTQYF.

The chain has TRBV6-1 and TRBJ1-1; the D call of TRBD1 rests on TCRdb alone, since no DNA is present to check it. This CDR3 is built from 15 residues. Germline V lookup: CDR1 MNHNS, CDR2 SASEGT. The CDR3 loop is CASSARTGFNTEAFF.

This chain joins TRBV15 and TRBJ1-1; TCRdb lists TRBD1, though no DNA is available to test this call. Germline lookup yields CDR1 LNHNV and CDR2 YYDKDF (reference sequence). This CDR3 has 16 amino acids. CDR3: CATSRNYGTPGTEAFF.

The rearrangement joins TRBV6-1 to TRBJ2-7; there is no DNA to check the TCRdb D call of TRBD1. The length of the CDR3 is 14 residues. Germline CDR1 and CDR2: MNHNS and SASEGT. CDR3: CASSGTGSGGEQYF.